The present entry profiles one T cell receptor (beta chain) with its context. These data are taken from a study of blood T cell repertoires in COVID-19. Study in general: T cells, B-cell-depleted T cells, or PBMCs provided the cDNA or gDNA that served as material.

Original processing notes: Researchers report that nucleated cell counts were estimated from reference gene primer amplification. Repertoires were generated with immunoSEQ multiplex PCR, while TCRdb's copy carries only in-frame clones and drops some. The V and J calls and the clone size are those of that table, but D and trimming were determined from the DNA. Of 13,000 or so clones in the sample, 70% to 90% are singletons; the top ten hold roughly 51%. The germline V gene has CDR1 MNHEY and CDR2 SVGAGI. The CDR3 runs 11 residues. V was trimmed by 8 bases and J by 5 bases, leaving 9 bases between them.

This receptor was obtained from a man aged 80 or over with acute or convalescent COVID-19. The sequencing sample was made of peripheral blood. The chain joins TRBV6-5 to TRBJ2-5, with D possibly being TRBD1 (6 bases). This chain's CDR3 is CASRQGETQYF. The DNA of the CDR3 is TGTGCCAGCCGCCAGGGGGAGACCCAGTACTTC.